Listed below are T cell receptor beta chains from one sample, sequenced in a study of T cell responses to AZD1222 COVID-19 vaccine. Sequencing was performed with immunoSEQ multiplex PCR; in TCRdb, only in-frame clones are kept and a portion is missing. The sample yields tens of thousands of clones, about nine tenths seen once. Material: peripheral blood, obtained 28 days after the second AZD1222 dose. Receptors were obtained from an adult who received the AZD1222 COVID-19 vaccine. The CDR3 runs from the conserved cysteine through the conserved F or W. The D gene is left open where the match is weak. Part of the rows lack a size; the others show once, few, many or a class for expanded clones.

size,J,D,V,length,DNA,CDR3
-,TRBJ2-5,-,TRBV4-1,13,TGCGCCAGCAGCCAGGGCCCTATCGAGACCCAGTACTTC,CASSQGPIETQYF
-,TRBJ2-1,-,TRBV14,16,TGTGCCAGCAGCCAGGGGATCGGTCCCACCTACAATGAGCAGTTCTTC,CASSQGIGPTYNEQFF
-,TRBJ1-1,TRBD1,TRBV4-1,15,TGCGCCAGCAGGACAATACAGGGGGCGCAGACTGAAGCTTTCTTT,CASRTIQGAQTEAFF
-,TRBJ1-1,-,TRBV2,14,TGTGCCAGCAATGATAAGGGCATGGACACTGAAGCTTTCTTT,CASNDKGMDTEAFF
once,TRBJ2-7,TRBD2,TRBV4-2,17,TGTGCCAGCAGCCAAGATTTAGGCGGCGGGAGGGGCTACGAGCAGTACTTC,CASSQDLGGGRGYEQYF
-,TRBJ1-2,-,TRBV28,15,TGTGCCAGCAACTCACGGGGGGGCTTTCGGTATGGCTACACCTTC,CASNSRGGFRYGYTF
-,TRBJ2-2,TRBD2,TRBV6-4,14,TGTGCCAGCAGTGACGGAGCGGGGTCCGGGGAGCTGTTTTTT,CASSDGAGSGELFF
-,TRBJ2-1,-,TRBV15,15,TGTGCCACCAGCAGAGGCCGGGAACGAAGCAATGAGCAGTTCTTC,CATSRGRERSNEQFF
-,TRBJ1-1,TRBD1,TRBV10-2,16,TGCGCCAGCAGTACTGGGACAGGGGCGGCGAACACTGAAGCTTTCTTT,CASSTGTGAANTEAFF
-,TRBJ1-1,TRBD1,TRBV2,15,TGTGCCAGCAGTGAAGGGGTCAGGGGGTCGACTGAAGCTTTCTTT,CASSEGVRGSTEAFF
-,TRBJ1-6,TRBD1,TRBV5-1,15,TGCGCCAGCAGCCCGGGGGGACAGGGAGATTCACCCCTCCACTTT,CASSPGGQGDSPLHF
-,TRBJ2-1,TRBD1,TRBV19,18,TGTGCCAGTAGTGCTCAAAGCGGGCCGGGACAGGGGTACAATGAGCAGTTCTTC,CASSAQSGPGQGYNEQFF
-,TRBJ2-7,TRBD2,TRBV4-2,16,TGTGCCAGCAGCCAAGATGAAGGGACTAGCGGCTACGAGCAGTACTTC,CASSQDEGTSGYEQYF
-,TRBJ2-7,-,TRBV6-5,13,TGTGCCAGCAGTCCGGACAGCTCCTACGAGCAGTACTTC,CASSPDSSYEQYF
-,TRBJ2-7,TRBD1,TRBV4-2,15,TGTGCCAGCACCTCTTCCGGGACAGGCAACTACGAGCAGTACTTC,CASTSSGTGNYEQYF
-,TRBJ1-2,-,TRBV9,13,TGTGCCAGCAGCGGCCCCGGGGTTGGCGCTTTCACCTTC,CASSGPGVGAFTF
-,TRBJ1-5,TRBD1,TRBV5-6,17,TGTGCCAGCAGCGCCTATCGGACAGGGGTTAGCAATCAGCCCCAGCATTTT,CASSAYRTGVSNQPQHF
once,TRBJ1-4,-,TRBV5-1,14,TGCGCCAGCAGCTTAGAGGGTACTAATGAAAAACTGTTTTTT,CASSLEGTNEKLFF
-,TRBJ2-3,-,TRBV7-2,14,TGTGCCAGCAGCTTAGTTAATGGCCCAGATACGCAGTATTTT,CASSLVNGPDTQYF
once,TRBJ1-1,-,TRBV29-1,12,TGCAGCGTTGTCGGGCAGCACACTGAAGCTTTCTTT,CSVVGQHTEAFF